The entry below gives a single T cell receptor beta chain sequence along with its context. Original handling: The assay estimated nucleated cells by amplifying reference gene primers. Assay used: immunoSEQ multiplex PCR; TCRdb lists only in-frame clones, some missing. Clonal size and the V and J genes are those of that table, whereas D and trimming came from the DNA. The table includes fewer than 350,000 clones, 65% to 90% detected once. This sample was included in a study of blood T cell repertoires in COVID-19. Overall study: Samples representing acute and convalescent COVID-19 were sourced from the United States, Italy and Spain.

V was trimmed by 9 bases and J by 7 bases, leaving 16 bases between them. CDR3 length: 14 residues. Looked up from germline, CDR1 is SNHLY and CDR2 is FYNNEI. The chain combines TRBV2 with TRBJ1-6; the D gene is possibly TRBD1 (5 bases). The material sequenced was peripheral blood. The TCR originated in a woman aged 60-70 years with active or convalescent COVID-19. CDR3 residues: CASLSGDLNSPLHF. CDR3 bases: TGTGCCAGTCTCTCGGGGGACTTGAATTCACCCCTCCACTTT.